This T cell receptor beta chain is from a study of beta chain features in type 1 diabetes. Germline CDR1 reads GTSNPN; CDR2 reads SVGIG (reference sequence). Losses at the gene ends were 5 bases for V and 8 bases for J; bases not matched to a gene: 11. The CDR3 consists of 14 residues. A word on this clone: As yet, its antigen is unknown.

General study findings and limits: Researchers cautioned that cDNA sequencing could over-represent cells with high TCR expression.

Isolated RNA was reverse transcribed in full, so expressed TCRB transcripts were sequenced. The method was immunoSEQ multiplex PCR; TCRdb's version includes in-frame clones alone and lacks a portion of them. The sample consists of a few hundred thousand clones, over 10% of them appearing once. The rearrangement links TRBV30 to TRBJ2-1; 8 bases agree with TRBD2. This clonotype was sampled from a man aged 18 to 29 in good health. The sample consisted of naive CD4+ T cells from blood. This CDR3 is CAWGGSGRSDEQFF. CDR3 DNA: TGTGCCTGGGGGGGGAGCGGGAGATCGGATGAGCAGTTCTTC.